This TCR beta chain is from a study of T cell responses to AZD1222 COVID-19 vaccine. Study as a whole: Analyses pooled second doses at about 4 or about 12 weeks.

Generated by immunoSEQ multiplex PCR, the TCRdb table keeps only in-frame clones and is missing some. The table lists around 160,000 clones, approximately 88% of them singletons. Germline V gene lookup returns CDR1 SGHVS and CDR2 FQNEAQ. The CDR3 covers 14 residues. Germline trimming cut 2 bases from V and 5 bases from J; bases unmatched to any gene: 5. Turning to this clone: The antigen is unknown.

Study-level points and caveats: A reported finding is that nearly half of spike-specific TCRs target unmutated variant regions.

The source of this sequence is an adult in good health. Here the sequenced sample was peripheral blood, taken on day 0 of AZD1222 vaccination. J is TRBJ1-1 and V is TRBV7-8, with TRBD1 matching over 7 bases. The CDR3 sequence is CASSLQGGNTEAFF. CDR3 nucleotide sequence: TGTGCCAGCAGCTTACAGGGGGGTAATACTGAAGCTTTCTTT.